This passage covers 25 T cell receptor beta chains from one sample sequenced in a study of blood T cell repertoires in COVID-19. Using immunoSEQ multiplex PCR, the repertoire was profiled, and TCRdb retains in-frame clones only, with some absent. The table lists under 65,000 clones, 91% of them singletons. Sequencing used peripheral blood. These receptors came from a human donor in a cohort sampled during active COVID-19.

This chain uses TRBV5-1 with TRBJ2-6; possible D gene TRBD1, 5 bases. CDR3 size: 17 residues. Trimming shortened V by 0 bases and J by 1 base, and 11 bases separated the two germline ends. CDR1 is SGHRS, CDR2 YFSETQ, per germline. The CDR3 region has the DNA TGCGCCAGCAGCTTGGGTCCAGGGTCTTCTGGGGCCAACGTCCTGACTTTC. Protein product: CASSLGPGSSGANVLTF.

The chain joins TRBV4-3 to TRBJ1-5; D call uncertain. The germline gives CDR1 LGHNA, CDR2 YSLEER. CDR3 length: 13 amino acids. The ends were cut back, 0 bases at V and 4 bases at J, with 4 bases in the middle. CDR3 amino acids: CASSQDQNQPQHF. CDR3 sequence (DNA): TGCGCCAGCAGCCAAGATCAAAATCAGCCCCAGCATTTT.

This chain connects TRBV7-6 to TRBJ2-1; the D gene is possibly TRBD2 (6 bases). The V end was cut by 0 bases, the J end by 2 bases, with 8 bases between. The CDR3 totals 15 residues. Germline assignment: CDR1 SGHVS and CDR2 FNYEAQ. CDR3 amino acids: CASSLASGPYNEQFF. The CDR3 nucleotides read TGTGCCAGCAGCTTAGCTAGCGGCCCCTACAATGAGCAGTTCTTC. Full variable domain (rest looked up from reference TRBV7-6 and TRBJ2-1): GAGVSQSPRYKVTKRGQDVALRCDPISGHVSLYWYRQALGQGPEFLTYFNYEAQQDKSGLPNDRFSAERPEGSISTLTIQRTEQRDSAMYRCASSLASGPYNEQFFGPGTRLTVL.

The genes are TRBV5-5 and TRBJ2-7; D is unresolved. The CDR3 sequence is 13 residues long. The V end was cut by 4 bases, the J end by 7 bases, with 15 bases between. Germline CDR1 SGHKS, CDR2 YYEKEE (reference sequence). In DNA, the CDR3 is TGTGCCAGCAGCGTGGCTCTCTTCTTGGAGCAGTACTTC. Translation gives CASSVALFLEQYF.

The chain is built from TRBV6-5 and TRBJ2-7, with 7 bases fitting TRBD2. The germline CDR1 and CDR2 sequences are MNHEY and SVGAGI. Trimming took 5 bases from V and 3 from J; bases not matched to a gene: 4. This CDR3 spans 13 amino acids. The CDR3 reads CASSTSEYYEQYF. The CDR3 DNA is TGTGCCAGCAGTACTAGCGAGTACTACGAGCAGTACTTC.

The chain recombines TRBV18 with TRBJ1-1; D call uncertain. CDR1 is KGHSH, CDR2 LQKENI, per germline. Trimming cost V 1 base and J 3 bases, with 6 bases left between them. The CDR3 contains 13 residues. CDR3 in amino acids: CASSPRRDTEAFF. As DNA, the CDR3 is TGTGCCAGCTCACCACGACGGGACACTGAAGCTTTCTTT.

The rearrangement uses TRBV7-3 and TRBJ2-3, with D uncertain. Germline loops: CDR1 SGHTA, CDR2 FQGTGA. The CDR3 length is 14 residues. V was trimmed by 3 bases and J by 3 bases, leaving 10 bases between them. CDR3 sequence reads: CASSFWAGTDTQYF. For the CDR3, the DNA is TGTGCCAGCAGCTTTTGGGCTGGTACAGATACGCAGTATTTT.

The rearrangement uses TRBV4-2 and TRBJ2-1; 11 bases agree with TRBD2. This CDR3 has 15 amino acids. V was pared by 4 bases and J by 2 bases, with 1 base of the junction left unmatched. Looked up from germline, CDR1 is LGHNA and CDR2 is YNFKEQ. DNA for the CDR3: TGTGCCAGCAGCCGTAGCGGGGGGGCCTACAATGAGCAGTTCTTC. Protein sequence: CASSRSGGAYNEQFF.

This clone appeared a single time. This chain connects TRBV20-1 to TRBJ1-1; a weak D match, TRBD1 (6 bases). The germline V gene has CDR1 DFQATT and CDR2 SNEGSKA (reference sequence). Deletions cut 5 bases from V and 6 bases from J, with 13 bases between. The CDR3 runs 12 residues. The chain's CDR3 is CSAREGGAEAFF. CDR3 coding DNA: TGCAGTGCTCGTGAGGGGGGGGCTGAAGCTTTCTTT.

The chain has TRBV7-6 and TRBJ2-7; perhaps TRBD1 as D (5 bases). V was cut by 1 base and J by 6 bases, with 13 bases left in between. Germline V gene data show CDR1 as SGHVS and CDR2 as FNYEAQ. The CDR3 spans 14 residues. CDR3 sequence reads: CASSLVGRGGEQYF. The CDR3 DNA follows: TGTGCCAGCAGCTTAGTGGGAAGGGGCGGCGAGCAGTACTTC. Filled out from reference TRBV7-6 and TRBJ2-7, the complete variable domain reads GAGVSQSPRYKVTKRGQDVALRCDPISGHVSLYWYRQALGQGPEFLTYFNYEAQQDKSGLPNDRFSAERPEGSISTLTIQRTEQRDSAMYRCASSLVGRGGEQYFGPGTRLTVT.

The CDR3 loop reads CASSSGTYNEQFF. Here the CDR3 DNA reads TGTGCCAGCTCATCAGGCACCTACAATGAGCAGTTCTTC. The J gene is TRBJ2-1, the V gene TRBV27, with unresolved D. The CDR3 consists of 13 residues. V was trimmed by 8 bases and J by 2 bases, leaving 10 bases between them. CDR1 is MNHEY and CDR2 is SMNVEV in the germline V gene (reference sequence).

CDR3 coding DNA: TGTGCCTGGAGTGGGACAGTCATCCTCTCTGGGGCCAACGTCCTGACTTTC. Amino acid sequence: CAWSGTVILSGANVLTF. The chain employs TRBV30 and TRBJ2-6; D is perhaps TRBD1 (6 bases). The CDR3 runs 17 residues. Trimming left V 1 base short and J 0 bases short, with 13 bases between. CDR1 and CDR2 (germline): GTSNPN, SVGIG (reference sequence).

The V call is TRBV19, the J call TRBJ1-1; D gene uncertain. CDR3 length: 17 residues. Per the germline V gene, CDR1 is LNHDA and CDR2 is SQIVND (reference sequence). Trimming stripped 6 bases from V and 0 bases from J, with 20 bases between. The CDR3 sequence is CASRNSIAGLMNTEAFF. The CDR3 DNA reads as TGTGCCAGTAGAAATAGCATTGCAGGACTCATGAACACTGAAGCTTTCTTT. The full variable domain, its missing parts supplied by reference TRBV19 and TRBJ1-1, is DGGITQSPKYLFRKEGQNVTLSCEQNLNHDAMYWYRQDPGQGLRLIYYSQIVNDFQKGDIAEGYSVSREKKESFPLTVTSAQKNPTAFYLCASRNSIAGLMNTEAFFGQGTRLTVV.

The V call is TRBV11-3, the J call TRBJ2-1; D is ambiguous. This CDR3 contains 12 residues. The V gene lost 3 bases and the J gene lost 8 bases, with 8 bases spanning the gap. Germline V gene sequence: CDR1 SGHNT, CDR2 YENEEA. The CDR3 loop is CASSFLGDEQFF. The CDR3 nucleotides read TGTGCCAGCAGCTTTCTGGGCGATGAGCAGTTCTTC.

The count of this clone is one. This rearrangement joins TRBV30 to TRBJ1-2, with D possibly TRBD1 on 6 matching bases. V lost 1 base and J 7 bases, leaving 13 bases between the germline ends. The germline V gene has CDR1 GTSNPN and CDR2 SVGIG (reference sequence). The CDR3 loop spans 13 amino acids. The CDR3 bases are TGTGCCTGGAGTGCGGGGGGCGAAACTGGCTACACCTTC. Translating gives CAWSAGGETGYTF.

The chain couples TRBV13 to TRBJ2-7; 8 positions agree with TRBD2. The V and J ends lost 5 bases and 2 bases, in that order; junction bases with no gene match: 8. The CDR3 totals 15 residues. In germline, CDR1 is PRHDT, CDR2 FYEKMQ (reference sequence). The CDR3 coding sequence is TGTGCCAGCAGCAGACTAGCGCCCCTTACCTACGAGCAGTACTTC. Amino acid sequence: CASSRLAPLTYEQYF.

The chain joins TRBV18 to TRBJ2-7; D is undetermined. CDR1 KGHSH and CDR2 LQKENI come from the germline V gene. This CDR3 is 12 amino acids long. Trimming took 3 bases from V and 3 from J, leaving 6 bases between them. The DNA of the CDR3 is TGTGCCAGCTCACCGGAGAACTACGAGCAGTACTTC. It translates to CASSPENYEQYF.

As regards this clone: Other nucleotide sequences in the sample specify the same CDR3. The rearrangement joins TRBV19 to TRBJ2-7; maybe TRBD1 (6 bases). Trimming removed 4 bases from V and 2 bases from J, with 12 bases in between. The CDR3 covers 14 residues. The germline gives CDR1 LNHDA, CDR2 SQIVND (reference sequence). Here the CDR3 reads CASSTRGGTYEQYF. The CDR3, as DNA: TGTGCCAGTAGTACCCGAGGGGGTACCTACGAGCAGTACTTC. The variable domain in full, with the rest retrieved from reference TRBV19 and TRBJ2-7, is DGGITQSPKYLFRKEGQNVTLSCEQNLNHDAMYWYRQDPGQGLRLIYYSQIVNDFQKGDIAEGYSVSREKKESFPLTVTSAQKNPTAFYLCASSTRGGTYEQYFGPGTRLTVT.

The chain uses TRBV4-3 and TRBJ1-6; D gene unclear. V lost 0 bases and J lost 11, with 8 bases in between. The CDR3 sequence is 13 residues long. The germline V gene encodes CDR1 LGHNA and CDR2 YSLEER. The CDR3 DNA sequence: TGCGCCAGCAGCCAAGATGCGGCGACACCCCTCCACTTT. Protein sequence: CASSQDAATPLHF.

The rearrangement links TRBV29-1 to TRBJ2-5; 8 bases match TRBD1. V dropped 5 bases and J dropped 4; count of bases not matched to a gene: 9. Germline loops: CDR1 SQVTM, CDR2 ANQGSEA. CDR3 length: 14 residues. The CDR3 region is CSVSSGQGGETQYF. CDR3 DNA: TGCAGCGTTTCCTCCGGACAGGGCGGAGAGACCCAGTACTTC.

The chain uses TRBV5-8 and TRBJ2-5; D is unresolved. V was trimmed by 2 bases and J by 5 bases, leaving 7 bases between them. Per germline, CDR1 SGHTS and CDR2 YDEGEE. The CDR3 runs to 12 residues. CDR3 sequence reads: CASSFRWETQYF. The CDR3 region has the DNA TGTGCCAGCAGCTTCAGGTGGGAGACCCAGTACTTC.

The chain carries TRBV6-2 or TRBV6-3 and TRBJ1-4; a possible D gene is TRBD1 (5 bases). The CDR3 runs 14 residues. V was trimmed by 5 bases and J by 0 bases, leaving 7 bases between them. Germline V lookup: CDR1 MNHEY, CDR2 SVGEGT. The CDR3, as DNA: TGTGCCAGCAGTGGGACTGCAACTAATGAAAAACTGTTTTTT. Protein sequence: CASSGTATNEKLFF.

The V and J genes are TRBV27 and TRBJ2-1; D is perhaps TRBD1 (5 bases). CDR1 and CDR2 from the germline V gene are MNHEY and SMNVEV (reference sequence). V was pared by 4 bases and J by 1 base, with 14 bases between. The CDR3 totals 16 residues. CDR3 region: CASSSISGWSYNEQFF. DNA of the CDR3: TGTGCCAGCAGTTCAATATCAGGGTGGTCCTACAATGAGCAGTTCTTC.

This rearrangement joins TRBV5-1 to TRBJ2-5; 12 nucleotides line up with TRBD1. The J segment lost 5 bases and the V segment lost 5 bases, leaving 10 bases of the junction unmatched. The length of the CDR3 is 16 residues. Germline-derived CDR1 and CDR2 are SGHRS and YFSETQ. CDR3 amino acids: CASRLIGTGGWETQYF. CDR3 nucleotide sequence: TGCGCCAGCAGGCTTATTGGGACAGGGGGCTGGGAGACCCAGTACTTC.

This sequence joins TRBV7-9 and TRBJ2-7; D is ambiguous. The ends were cut back, 5 bases at V and 3 bases at J, with 8 bases in the middle. Germline V CDR1 and CDR2: SEHNR, FQNEAQ (reference sequence). This CDR3 is built from 12 residues. The CDR3 spells CASSPSYYEQYF. CDR3 nucleotides: TGTGCCAGCAGCCCTTCTTACTACGAGCAGTACTTC.